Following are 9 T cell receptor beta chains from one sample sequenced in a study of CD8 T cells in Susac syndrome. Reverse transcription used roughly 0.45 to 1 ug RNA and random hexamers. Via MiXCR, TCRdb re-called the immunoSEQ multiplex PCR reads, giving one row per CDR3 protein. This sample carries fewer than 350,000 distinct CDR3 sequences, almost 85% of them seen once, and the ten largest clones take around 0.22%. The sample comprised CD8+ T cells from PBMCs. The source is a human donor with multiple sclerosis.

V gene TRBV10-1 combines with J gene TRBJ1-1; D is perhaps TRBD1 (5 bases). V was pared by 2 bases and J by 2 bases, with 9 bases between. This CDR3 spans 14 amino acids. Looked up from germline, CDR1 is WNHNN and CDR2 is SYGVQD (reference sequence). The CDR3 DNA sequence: TGCGCCAGCAGTGAGGGGGACTTCAACACTGAAGCTTTCTTT. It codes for CASSEGDFNTEAFF.

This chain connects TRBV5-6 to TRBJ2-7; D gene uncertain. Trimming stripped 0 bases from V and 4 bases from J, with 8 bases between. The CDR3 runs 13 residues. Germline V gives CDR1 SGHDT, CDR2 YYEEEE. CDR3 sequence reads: CASSLDLMYEQYF. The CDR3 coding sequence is TGTGCCAGCAGCTTGGACTTGATGTACGAGCAGTACTTC. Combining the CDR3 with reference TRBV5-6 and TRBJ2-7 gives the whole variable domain DAGVTQSPTHLIKTRGQQVTLRCSPKSGHDTVSWYQQALGQGPQFIFQYYEEEERQRGNFPDRFSGHQFPNYSSELNVNALLLGDSALYLCASSLDLMYEQYFGPGTRLTVT.

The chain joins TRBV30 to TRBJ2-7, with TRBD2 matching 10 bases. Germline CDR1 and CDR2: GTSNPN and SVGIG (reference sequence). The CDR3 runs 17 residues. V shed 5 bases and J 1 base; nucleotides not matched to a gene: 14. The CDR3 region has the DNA TGTGCCTGGTTTCGGCTAGCGGGAGAGGGGGGTTCCTACGAGCAGTACTTC. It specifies CAWFRLAGEGGSYEQYF.

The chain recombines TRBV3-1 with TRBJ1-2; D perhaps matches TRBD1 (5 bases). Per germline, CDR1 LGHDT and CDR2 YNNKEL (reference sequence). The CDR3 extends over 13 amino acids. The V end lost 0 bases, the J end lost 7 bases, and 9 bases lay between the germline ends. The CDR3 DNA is TGTGCCAGCAGCCAAGACAGGGCAGGTGGCTACACCTTC. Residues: CASSQDRAGGYTF.

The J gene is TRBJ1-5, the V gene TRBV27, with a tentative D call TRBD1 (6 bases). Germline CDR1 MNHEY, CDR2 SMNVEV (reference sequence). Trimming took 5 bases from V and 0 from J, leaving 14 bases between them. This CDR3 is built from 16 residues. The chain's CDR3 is CASSLYGTPSNQPQHF. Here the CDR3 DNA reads TGTGCCAGCAGTCTATACGGGACACCTAGCAATCAGCCCCAGCATTTT.

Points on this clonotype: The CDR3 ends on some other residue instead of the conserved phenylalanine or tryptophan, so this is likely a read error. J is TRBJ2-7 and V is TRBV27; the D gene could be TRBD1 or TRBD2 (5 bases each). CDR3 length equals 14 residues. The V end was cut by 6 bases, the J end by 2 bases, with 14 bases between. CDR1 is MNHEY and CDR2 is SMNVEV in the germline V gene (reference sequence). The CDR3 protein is CASRLILGAYEQYL. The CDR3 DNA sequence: TGTGCCAGCAGGTTAATCCTGGGGGCCTACGAGCAGTACCTC.

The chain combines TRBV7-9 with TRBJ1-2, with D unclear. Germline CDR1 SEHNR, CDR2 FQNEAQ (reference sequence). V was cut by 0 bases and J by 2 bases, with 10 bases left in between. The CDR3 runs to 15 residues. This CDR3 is CASSLAIQPNYGYTF. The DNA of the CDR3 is TGTGCCAGCAGCTTAGCGATACAGCCCAACTATGGCTACACCTTC.

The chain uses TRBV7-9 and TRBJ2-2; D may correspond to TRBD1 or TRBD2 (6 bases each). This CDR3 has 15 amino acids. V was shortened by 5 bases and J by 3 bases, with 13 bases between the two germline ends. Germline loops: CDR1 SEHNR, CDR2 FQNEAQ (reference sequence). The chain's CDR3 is CASSLKGGYTGELFF. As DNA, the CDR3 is TGTGCCAGCAGCCTGAAAGGGGGGTACACCGGGGAGCTGTTTTTT.

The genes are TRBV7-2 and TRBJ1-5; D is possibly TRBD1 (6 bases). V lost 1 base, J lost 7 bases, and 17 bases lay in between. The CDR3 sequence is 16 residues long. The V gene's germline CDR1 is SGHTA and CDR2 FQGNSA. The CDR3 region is CASSLGGNRVKQPQHF. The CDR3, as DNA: TGTGCCAGCAGCTTAGGAGGGAACAGGGTCAAACAGCCCCAGCATTTT. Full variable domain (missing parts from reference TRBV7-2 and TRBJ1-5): GAGVSQSPSNKVTEKGKDVELRCDPISGHTALYWYRQSLGQGLEFLIYFQGNSAPDKSGLPSDRFSAERTGGSVSTLTIQRTQQEDSAVYLCASSLGGNRVKQPQHFGDGTRLSIL.